Shown below are 24 T cell receptor beta chains from a single sample sequenced in a study of blood T cell repertoires in COVID-19. The table came from immunoSEQ multiplex PCR; TCRdb's copy has only in-frame clones and leaves some out. Altogether around 500,000 clones are present, less than 90% being singletons, with the ten largest covering 8.3%. The sample comprised PBMCs or T cells enriched from blood (not recorded which). The receptor set was obtained from a woman between 55 and 75 years old who had recovered from COVID-19.

J is TRBJ2-7 and V is TRBV7-9; 7 nucleotides match TRBD1. The CDR3 length is 16 residues. Germline lookup yields CDR1 SEHNR and CDR2 FQNEAQ (reference sequence). V shed 7 bases, J shed 0 bases, and the junction held 12 bases outside the gene matches. The DNA for the CDR3 is TGTGCCAGCACCGATATTCCGGGACAGAGCTCCTACGAGCAGTACTTC. It is translated as CASTDIPGQSSYEQYF.

The gene calls are TRBV9 and TRBJ1-1, with D possibly being TRBD1 (6 bases). The CDR3 has 15 amino acids. Looked up from germline, CDR1 is SGDLS and CDR2 is YYNGEE. Trimming stripped 0 bases from V and 5 bases from J, with 14 bases between. DNA for the CDR3: TGTGCCAGCAGCGTAGAGAGGGGGGGCCGAACTGAAGCTTTCTTT. It yields the protein CASSVERGGRTEAFF.

The chain employs TRBV5-1 and TRBJ2-1; D uncertain. Trimming took 0 bases from V and 6 from J, leaving 7 bases between them. The CDR3 sequence is 13 residues long. Germline-derived CDR1 and CDR2 are SGHRS and YFSETQ. The CDR3 spells CASSLGSTNEQFF. The CDR3 DNA is TGCGCCAGCAGCTTGGGTAGCACCAATGAGCAGTTCTTC.

The J gene is TRBJ1-2, the V gene TRBV3-1 (or the pseudogene TRBV3-2); 9 bases are shared with TRBD1. CDR1 and CDR2 (germline): LGHDT, YNNKEL (reference sequence). After removal of 4 bases from V and 6 bases from J, the junction contained 3 bases not matched to a gene. This CDR3 spans 13 amino acids. Here the CDR3 DNA reads TGTGCCAGCAGCCTACAGGGGGCGCATGGCTACACCTTC. This gives the protein CASSLQGAHGYTF.

The chain has TRBV15 and TRBJ1-6; the D gene is possibly TRBD1 (6 bases). The CDR3 is 11 residues long. Germline CDR1 is LNHNV and CDR2 is YYDKDF (reference sequence). Trimming cost V 8 bases and J 9 bases, with 8 bases left between them. CDR3 nucleotides: TGTGCCACCCGGGGGGCTTCACCCCTCCACTTT. This translates into CATRGASPLHF.

The chain is built from TRBV10-3 and TRBJ1-2; TRBD1 matches at 7 bases. Germline-derived CDR1 and CDR2 are ENHRY and SYGVKD. Trimming cost V 6 bases and J 6 bases; bases outside gene matches: 7. This CDR3 region has 13 residues. Written as DNA, the CDR3 is TGTGCCATCAGAACCACAGGGGTGAATGGCTACACCTTC. This sequence encodes CAIRTTGVNGYTF.

About this clone itself: A much larger clone differs from this one at a single base, so this may be a read error. V gene TRBV7-9 combines with J gene TRBJ1-1; maybe TRBD1 (5 bases). The ends were cut back, 3 bases at V and 1 base at J, with 6 bases in the middle. Germline V gene sequence: CDR1 SEHNR, CDR2 FQNEAQ (reference sequence). The CDR3 contains 13 residues. DNA for the CDR3: TGTGCCAGCAGCTTGACAGAGAACACTGAAGCTTTCTTT. It codes for CASSLTENTEAFF.

This chain joins TRBV5-4 and TRBJ2-1, with a possible D match to TRBD2 (6 bases). V was cut by 0 bases and J by 5 bases, with 9 bases left in between. CDR3 length: 14 residues. CDR1 and CDR2 from the germline V gene are SGHNT and YYREEE (reference sequence). The CDR3 region is CASSLAGTDNEQFF. The CDR3 DNA sequence: TGTGCCAGCAGCTTGGCTGGGACTGACAATGAGCAGTTCTTC.

The J gene is TRBJ1-5, the V gene TRBV10-3, with D perhaps TRBD1 (5 bases). CDR3 length: 15 residues. V lost 4 bases, J lost 5 bases, and 15 bases lay in between. In germline, CDR1 is ENHRY, CDR2 SYGVKD. CDR3 loop: CAISAAGGRHQPQHF. CDR3 in DNA: TGTGCCATCAGTGCGGCCGGGGGGAGGCATCAGCCCCAGCATTTT.

This chain joins TRBV24-1 and TRBJ1-2; D call uncertain. CDR1 and CDR2 (germline): KGHDR, SFDVKD. The CDR3 is made up of 13 amino acids. Trimming took 10 bases from V and 7 from J, leaving 18 bases between them. The CDR3 protein is CATSPGVWAGYTF. CDR3 coding DNA: TGTGCCACGTCTCCGGGAGTCTGGGCTGGCTACACCTTC.

The chain employs TRBV6-6 and TRBJ2-7; TRBD2 matches 9 bases. The V gene end was trimmed by 6 bases and the J gene end by 2 bases; junction bases not matched to a gene: 8. Germline lookup yields CDR1 MNHNY and CDR2 SVGAGI (reference sequence). CDR3 length equals 15 residues. The CDR3 bases are TGTGCCAGCAGGGTTAGCGGGGGAGACGCCTACGAGCAGTACTTC. This sequence encodes CASRVSGGDAYEQYF.

V gene TRBV10-2 combines with J gene TRBJ1-5; D gene ambiguous. Germline CDR1 reads WSHSY; CDR2 reads SAAADI. The CDR3 sequence is 15 residues long. V gave up 2 bases and J gave up 5 bases, with 13 bases separating them. The CDR3 DNA reads as TGCGCCAGCAGTGAGACAAAGGAGGGTCATCAGCCCCAGCATTTT. It codes for CASSETKEGHQPQHF.

The chain couples TRBV6-5 to TRBJ1-1; 8 bases map to TRBD1. The CDR3 spans 16 residues. Germline V lookup: CDR1 MNHEY, CDR2 SVGAGI. The junction had 6 bases not matched to a gene; V was cut back by 3 bases and J by 0 bases. CDR3 sequence reads: CASSYRGQGMNTEAFF. CDR3 in DNA: TGTGCCAGCAGTTATCGAGGACAGGGAATGAACACTGAAGCTTTCTTT.

The J gene is TRBJ2-5, the V gene TRBV11-2; TRBD1 aligns across 7 bases. V dropped 5 bases and J dropped 0; count of bases not matched to a gene: 9. Germline V gives CDR1 SGHAT, CDR2 FQNNGV. CDR3 length: 16 residues. The CDR3: CASSRIRQGYQETQYF. The CDR3 DNA sequence: TGTGCCAGCAGCCGAATACGACAGGGCTACCAAGAGACCCAGTACTTC. The full variable domain, completed using reference TRBV11-2 and TRBJ2-5, is EAGVAQSPRYKIIEKRQSVAFWCNPISGHATLYWYQQILGQGPKLLIQFQNNGVVDDSQLPKDRFSAERLKGVDSTLKIQPAKLEDSAVYLCASSRIRQGYQETQYFGPGTRLLVL.

V usage is TRBV11-2 and J usage is TRBJ2-7; D not resolved. In germline, CDR1 is SGHAT, CDR2 FQNNGV. The V and J ends lost 1 base and 1 base respectively, with 14 bases between them. The CDR3 covers 16 residues. CDR3 nucleotide sequence: TGTGCCAGCAGCTTAGCGCCAGGCGCGTTTTCCTACGAGCAGTACTTC. Protein: CASSLAPGAFSYEQYF.

This clone occurred a few times. The chain's CDR3 is CATSDRALNTGELFF. For the CDR3, the DNA is TGTGCCACCAGTGACAGGGCTCTAAACACCGGGGAGCTGTTTTTT. V and J are TRBV24-1 and TRBJ2-2, with a weak D call TRBD1 (5 bases). Germline CDR1 is KGHDR and CDR2 is SFDVKD. The CDR3 has 15 residues. Trimming took off 4 bases at V and 2 bases at J, with 10 bases between the two ends.

The chain has TRBV5-1 and TRBJ2-1; D is unresolved. Germline V CDR1 and CDR2: SGHRS, YFSETQ. The CDR3 sequence is 16 residues long. Trimming left V 1 base short and J 0 bases short, with 11 bases between. CDR3 sequence: CASSLWALSSYNEQFF. CDR3 nucleotides: TGCGCCAGCAGCTTGTGGGCGCTGAGCTCCTACAATGAGCAGTTCTTC. The full variable domain, rest sourced from reference TRBV5-1 and TRBJ2-1, is KAGVTQTPRYLIKTRGQQVTLSCSPISGHRSVSWYQQTPGQGLQFLFEYFSETQRNKGNFPGRFSGRQFSNSRSEMNVSTLELGDSALYLCASSLWALSSYNEQFFGPGTRLTVL.

The chain has TRBV5-1 and TRBJ1-4, with D perhaps matching TRBD1 (6 bases). The CDR3 is 16 residues long. Germline V CDR1 and CDR2: SGHRS, YFSETQ. Trimming shortened V by 6 bases and J by 7 bases, and 22 bases separated the two germline ends. CDR3 amino acids: CASTRGAPATGEKLFF. CDR3 nucleotides: TGCGCCAGCACCCGGGGGGCGCCTGCCACGGGTGAAAAACTGTTTTTT. The variable domain in full, completed from reference TRBV5-1 and TRBJ1-4, reads KAGVTQTPRYLIKTRGQQVTLSCSPISGHRSVSWYQQTPGQGLQFLFEYFSETQRNKGNFPGRFSGRQFSNSRSEMNVSTLELGDSALYLCASTRGAPATGEKLFFGSGTQLSVL.

The genes are TRBV6-2 or TRBV6-3 and TRBJ2-1; 10 bases fit TRBD2. This CDR3 has 16 amino acids. From germline, CDR1 is MNHEY and CDR2 SVGEGT. V shed 6 bases, J shed 6 bases, and the junction held 11 bases outside the gene matches. CDR3 sequence (DNA): TGTGCCAGCAGCCGTCTTTTTGCTAGCGGGGGCAATGAGCAGTTCTTC. It specifies CASSRLFASGGNEQFF.

The chain links TRBV6-5 to TRBJ1-1, with a tentative D call TRBD1 (5 bases). Trimming pared 5 bases from V and 1 base from J, leaving 14 bases between. This CDR3 has 15 residues. Germline CDR1 MNHEY, CDR2 SVGAGI. The CDR3 DNA follows: TGTGCCAGCAGTCCAGGGTGGGTGGGGAACACTGAAGCTTTCTTT. This sequence encodes CASSPGWVGNTEAFF.

This chain connects TRBV5-1 to TRBJ2-5; 10 bases line up with TRBD2. The CDR3 runs to 16 residues. J was trimmed by 2 bases and V by 0 bases; bases with no gene match: 4. Per germline, CDR1 SGHRS and CDR2 YFSETQ. Here the CDR3 reads CASSLAASGGQETQYF. DNA of the CDR3: TGCGCCAGCAGCTTGGCCGCTAGCGGGGGTCAAGAGACCCAGTACTTC.

V usage is TRBV11-2 and J usage is TRBJ1-5; D is perhaps TRBD1 (5 bases). CDR1 and CDR2 (germline): SGHAT, FQNNGV. The CDR3 covers 15 residues. V was pared by 4 bases and J by 0 bases, with 10 bases between. The CDR3 sequence is CASSSARGSNQPQHF. In DNA, the CDR3 is TGTGCCAGCAGCTCGGCTAGGGGTAGCAATCAGCCCCAGCATTTT.

V gene TRBV6-5 combines with J gene TRBJ1-1; 9 bases line up with TRBD1. The ends lost 8 bases at V and 1 base at J; junction bases unmatched: 5. Germline-derived CDR1 and CDR2 are MNHEY and SVGAGI. The CDR3 runs to 14 residues. CDR3 DNA sequence: TGTGCCAGCCTCCGACAGGGGGGGAACACTGAAGCTTTCTTT. This codes for CASLRQGGNTEAFF.

V is TRBV5-1 and J is TRBJ2-3; TRBD1 matches 9 bases. Germline V gene sequence: CDR1 SGHRS, CDR2 YFSETQ. The junction had 3 bases not matched to a gene; V was cut back by 4 bases and J by 0 bases. The CDR3 consists of 15 residues. The CDR3, as DNA: TGCGCCAGCAGCACACAGGGGGCTAGCACAGATACGCAGTATTTT. This translates into CASSTQGASTDTQYF.